These 8 T cell receptor beta chains were sequenced from one sample in a study of cytomegalovirus exposure and HLA in healthy donors. PCR involved 60 Vbeta and 13 Jbeta primers. Libraries were prepared by immunoSEQ multiplex PCR; TCRdb keeps only in-frame clonotypes and omits some of them. The table lists 150,000 to 200,000 clones, about 88% of them singletons, with more than 2% in the top ten. The sequenced material came from PBMCs. These receptor sequences come from a man in his late teens or twenties in good health and CMV-seropositive.

The rearrangement links TRBV6-1 to TRBJ2-4, with D possibly matching TRBD2 (6 bases). This CDR3 spans 15 amino acids. V was clipped by 4 bases and J by 0 bases, with 10 bases between them. Germline values: CDR1 MNHNS, CDR2 SASEGT. The CDR3 DNA reads as TGTGCCAGCAGTGGCGGGACGTTAGCCAAAAACATTCAGTACTTC. Protein sequence: CASSGGTLAKNIQYF.

V gene TRBV7-6 combines with J gene TRBJ1-6; 9 bases are shared with TRBD1. CDR1 is SGHVS and CDR2 is FNYEAQ in the germline V gene. V dropped 5 bases and J dropped 8; count of bases not matched to a gene: 7. This CDR3 spans 15 amino acids. CDR3 loop: CASSPTGTGHSPLHF. As DNA, the CDR3 is TGTGCCAGCAGCCCCACCGGGACAGGGCATTCACCCCTCCACTTT.

In its sample, this clone was seen a few times. The chain recombines TRBV27 with TRBJ1-1; weak D call: TRBD1 (6 bases). The CDR3 consists of 16 residues. Looked up from germline, CDR1 is MNHEY and CDR2 is SMNVEV (reference sequence). V was clipped by 5 bases and J by 0 bases, with 16 bases between them. The chain's CDR3 is CASSPGVQGMNTEAFF. In DNA, the CDR3 is TGTGCCAGCAGTCCCGGGGTACAGGGCATGAACACTGAAGCTTTCTTT.

The rearrangement links TRBV2 to TRBJ2-3, with D perhaps matching TRBD2 (6 bases). CDR3 size: 15 residues. The germline V gene has CDR1 SNHLY and CDR2 FYNNEI. V lost 0 bases and J lost 2, with 9 bases in between. In DNA, the CDR3 is TGTGCCAGCAGTGAAGCGGGGGGTCACACAGATACGCAGTATTTT. Its protein product is CASSEAGGHTDTQYF.

In the case of this clone: The sample contains more than one DNA sequence encoding this CDR3. This chain uses TRBV9 with TRBJ1-6; the D is unclear. The germline V gene has CDR1 SGDLS and CDR2 YYNGEE. This CDR3 comprises 15 residues. Trimming shortened V by 6 bases and J by 7 bases, and 17 bases separated the two germline ends. In DNA form, the CDR3 reads TGTGCCAGCACCCCTCGGGAGGGTGCCAATTCACCCCTCCACTTT. This encodes CASTPREGANSPLHF.

The gene calls are TRBV7-3 and TRBJ2-5, with D maybe TRBD1 (6 bases). Deletions cut 5 bases from V and 5 bases from J, with 15 bases between. Germline lookup yields CDR1 SGHTA and CDR2 FQGTGA. The CDR3 is 14 residues long. The CDR3 loop reads CASSLGSRGETQYF. The DNA for the CDR3 is TGTGCCAGCAGCCTGGGCTCTAGGGGGGAGACCCAGTACTTC.

This chain joins TRBV13 and TRBJ1-2; 11 bases fit TRBD1. The CDR3 runs to 16 residues. The germline gives CDR1 PRHDT, CDR2 FYEKMQ (reference sequence). V shed 4 bases and J 5 bases; nucleotides not matched to a gene: 9. Here the CDR3 reads CASSSGGDRGEYGYTF. CDR3 bases: TGTGCCAGCAGCTCAGGTGGGGACAGGGGGGAGTATGGCTACACCTTC.

The V call is TRBV30, the J call TRBJ2-5; D perhaps matches TRBD2 (6 bases). Trimming took 1 base from V and 4 from J, leaving 19 bases between them. The V gene's germline CDR1 is GTSNPN and CDR2 SVGIG (reference sequence). This CDR3 is built from 16 residues. The CDR3 sequence: CAWSGYSGRAGETQYF. CDR3 sequence (DNA): TGTGCCTGGAGTGGGTATAGCGGCAGGGCGGGAGAGACCCAGTACTTC.